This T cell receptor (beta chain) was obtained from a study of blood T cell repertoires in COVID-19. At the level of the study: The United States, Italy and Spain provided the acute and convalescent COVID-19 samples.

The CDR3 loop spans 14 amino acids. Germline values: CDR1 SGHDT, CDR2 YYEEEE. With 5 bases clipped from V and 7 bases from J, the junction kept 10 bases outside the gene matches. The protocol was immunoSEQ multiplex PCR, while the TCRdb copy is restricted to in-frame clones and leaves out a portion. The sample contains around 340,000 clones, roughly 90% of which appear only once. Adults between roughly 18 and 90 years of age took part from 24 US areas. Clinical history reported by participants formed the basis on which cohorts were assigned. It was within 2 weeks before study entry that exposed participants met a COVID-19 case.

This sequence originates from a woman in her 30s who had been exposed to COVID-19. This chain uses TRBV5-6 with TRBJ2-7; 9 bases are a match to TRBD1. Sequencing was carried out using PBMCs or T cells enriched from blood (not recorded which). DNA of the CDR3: TGTGCCAGCAGTTCCGGGACAGGGAATAGAGAGCAGTACTTC. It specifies CASSSGTGNREQYF.